This is a list of T cell receptor beta chains from one sample in a study of blood T cell repertoires in COVID-19. Profiling relied on immunoSEQ multiplex PCR, and the TCRdb table lists in-frame clones only, not all of them. The table includes about 180,000 clones, about 90% detected once. The sequenced sample consisted of PBMCs or T cells enriched from blood (not recorded which). These TCRs come from a woman aged 18 to 35 who had recovered from COVID-19. Both conserved end residues are part of each CDR3. A D gene is named only where the DNA matches it firmly.

CASSLFEGLDTQYF . TRBJ2-3 TRBV7-3
CASSHSDSHSYEQYF . TRBJ2-7 TRBV23-1
CAITPGGQEVSGNTIYF TRBD1 TRBJ1-3 TRBV10-3
CATSRVRPMTATGNGNTIYF TRBD1 TRBJ1-3 TRBV15
CASTTGGEENYGYTF . TRBJ1-2 TRBV19
CASSPGVTESKNIQYF . TRBJ2-4 TRBV6-4
CASSPLDREEKLFF TRBD1 TRBJ1-4 TRBV18
CSVGTGGYNEQFF TRBD1 TRBJ2-1 TRBV29-1
CAGGGVANTGELFF . TRBJ2-2 TRBV19
CASSEGTDLTSYNEQFF . TRBJ2-1 TRBV6-1
CASSQTGFGYTF TRBD1 TRBJ1-2 TRBV12-3/TRBV12-4
CASSWQGSVYGYTF . TRBJ1-2 TRBV7-8
CASSMDRANEQFF TRBD1 TRBJ2-1 TRBV28
CASSFRDRVFYGYTF TRBD1 TRBJ1-2 TRBV28
CAWSVRSEAFF . TRBJ1-1 TRBV30
CASRGGTNTGELFF . TRBJ2-2 TRBV10-1
CASSTGLSGNTIYF . TRBJ1-3 TRBV9
CASKPGQYYMNTEAFF TRBD1 TRBJ1-1 TRBV2
CASSQGGRDSNEKLFF TRBD1 TRBJ1-4 TRBV4-3
CASSQVLAGLDSGYEQYF TRBD2 TRBJ2-7 TRBV4-3
CAWTPMRLAVTYEQYF TRBD2 TRBJ2-7 TRBV30
CSVRQVMNTEAFF . TRBJ1-1 TRBV29-1
CASSQVVSSPRTDTQYF . TRBJ2-3 TRBV4-3
CASSEQGVGTDTQYF TRBD1 TRBJ2-3 TRBV28
CATSDLQFGDRFF . TRBJ2-1 TRBV24-1
CASSPPFGQGSGNTIYF . TRBJ1-3 TRBV28
CASSQDPGQPQHF . TRBJ1-5 TRBV4-2
CASSLSGRHTQYF . TRBJ2-3 TRBV27
CASSQGRGYTF . TRBJ1-2 TRBV3-1/TRBV3-2
CASSQEWVLRDGYTF . TRBJ1-2 TRBV4-3
CASSPSGSVNTEAFF . TRBJ1-1 TRBV28
CASSTLAGGPYEQYF TRBD2 TRBJ2-7 TRBV7-8
CASSRDRGGYTF TRBD1 TRBJ1-2 TRBV6-5
CASSLWEKFTEAFF . TRBJ1-1 TRBV5-8
CASRTGAGANVLTF TRBD1 TRBJ2-6 TRBV6-1